One T cell receptor beta chain is described in this entry. This entry belongs to a study of blood T cell repertoires in COVID-19. Whole-study context: Donors in the United States, Italy and Spain gave samples during acute or convalescent COVID-19.

Those who participated ranged in age from roughly 18 to 89 years and resided in about two dozen US areas. Recovered Cohort 3 donors showed two negative PCRs, clearance, or symptom resolution. Authors' methods: Nucleated cell number was recorded as an estimate derived from reference gene primer amplification. Produced via immunoSEQ multiplex PCR; TCRdb's table is partial and in-frame only. For V, J and clone size, that table is used; D and trimming come from the DNA. Altogether 180,000 or so clones are present, roughly 87% being singletons, with the ten largest covering more than 9.5%. This CDR3 region has 16 residues. V was shortened by 1 base and J by 9 bases, with 16 bases between the two germline ends. Germline V lookup: CDR1 SGHAT, CDR2 FQNNGV.

The clonotype was recovered from a man aged 50-59 years who had recovered from COVID-19. The chain is built from TRBV11-2 and TRBJ1-6, with D possibly matching TRBD1 (6 bases). The sequencing input was PBMCs or T cells enriched from blood (not recorded which). The CDR3 DNA follows: TGTGCCAGCAGCTTAGGTCAGGGGCCGGGAAGTTCACCCCTCCACTTT. Residues: CASSLGQGPGSSPLHF.